This paragraph covers one T cell receptor (beta chain) sequence. Its target is unknown. From germline, CDR1 is LGHNA and CDR2 YSLEER. Trimming pared 4 bases from V and 1 base from J, leaving 13 bases between. The length of the CDR3 is 15 residues. This entry is derived from a study of molecular identifiers for immune sequencing clone quantification. Each library that profiled naive CD8 cells came from around 20,000 to 990,000 sorted cells with 10%, 30% or 50% RNA. CD8+CD4-CCR7+CD45RA+ sorting gave the naive CD8 T cells. Study findings and constraints: Effector cells had over 98% of their molecules in clones above 20 RNA copies, while naive cells had under 1%.

TCRdb ran MiXCR on the PCR reads and lists one entry per CDR3 protein. The table has over 550,000 distinct CDR3 sequences, roughly 25% seen once. This clonotype was obtained from a human donor in good health. Some libraries in this study had Jurkat cell RNA spiked in. Material: naive CD8+ T cells from blood, with Jurkat cell RNA spiked in. The subset here: FACS-sorted CD8+CD4-CCR7+CD45RA+ naive T cells. The rearrangement uses TRBV4-3 and TRBJ1-1; D uncertain. The CDR3 nucleotides read TGCGCCAGCAGCCCGGGGAGACACTCGAACACTGAAGCTTTCTTT. This gives the protein CASSPGRHSNTEAFF.